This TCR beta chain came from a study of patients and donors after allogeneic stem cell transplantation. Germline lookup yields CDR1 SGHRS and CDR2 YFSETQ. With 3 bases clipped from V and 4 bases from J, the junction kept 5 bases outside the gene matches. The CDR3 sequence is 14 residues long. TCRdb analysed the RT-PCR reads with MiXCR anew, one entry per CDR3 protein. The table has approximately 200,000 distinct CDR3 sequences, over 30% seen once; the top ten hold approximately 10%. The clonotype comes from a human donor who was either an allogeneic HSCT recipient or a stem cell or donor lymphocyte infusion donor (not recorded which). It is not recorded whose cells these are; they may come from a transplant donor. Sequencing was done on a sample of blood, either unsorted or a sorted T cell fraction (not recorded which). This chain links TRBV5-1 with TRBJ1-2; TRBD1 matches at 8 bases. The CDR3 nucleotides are TGCGCCAGCAGCTCGGCAGGGGGCTTCTATGGCTACACCTTC. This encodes CASSSAGGFYGYTF.